The 22 T cell receptor beta chains below were found in one sample sequenced in a study of T cells in Graves' hyperthyroidism and ophthalmopathy. Amplification of TCR beta CDR3 regions was performed using RNA transcripts as template. Primed by the HTBI set, a first-round RT-PCR was run on the TCR CDR3. TCRdb ran MiXCR on the multiplex PCR reads and lists one entry per CDR3 protein. The sample has under 400,000 distinct CDR3 sequences, 13% to 15% seen once. Sequenced material: blood. Every receptor here comes from a woman between 55 and 75 years old with Graves' ophthalmopathy.

The rearrangement joins TRBV12-3 or TRBV12-4 to TRBJ1-5; D is undetermined. The ends were cut back, 3 bases at V and 6 bases at J, with 9 bases in the middle. The CDR3 consists of 13 residues. The CDR3, as DNA: TGTGCCAGCAGTTTCTGGTCGGCTCAGCCCCAGCATTTT. Translated: CASSFWSAQPQHF.

This clonotype was detected a few times. This could be a read error, since a much larger clone is one nucleotide away. The V gene is TRBV7-2, the J gene TRBJ2-5, with no clear D. Germline loops: CDR1 SGHTA, CDR2 FQGNSA. This CDR3 is built from 15 residues. Trimming cost V 4 bases and J 4 bases, with 16 bases left between them. The CDR3 protein is CASSSVFGIRETQYF. CDR3 in DNA: TGTGCCAGCAGCTCAGTGTTTGGGATACGAGAGACCCAGTACTTC.

This clonotype was counted many times. This chain links TRBV6-1 with TRBJ2-5; no clear D. This CDR3 has 12 residues. V was shortened by 6 bases and J by 7 bases, with 12 bases between the two germline ends. The germline V gene has CDR1 MNHNS and CDR2 SASEGT. CDR3 DNA: TGTGCCAGCAGGGCGTCGGTTGGGACCCAGTACTTC. It encodes CASRASVGTQYF.

The rearrangement links TRBV30 to TRBJ2-7, with TRBD2 identical over 7 bases. Trimming cost V 1 base and J 2 bases; bases outside gene matches: 5. The germline V gene encodes CDR1 GTSNPN and CDR2 SVGIG (reference sequence). CDR3 size: 14 residues. The CDR3 bases are TGTGCCTGGAGTGCGGGGAGGGCGACCTACGAGCAGTACTTC. It yields the protein CAWSAGRATYEQYF.

Ten or more counts support this clonotype. The chain couples TRBV12-3 or TRBV12-4 to TRBJ1-5, with D perhaps TRBD1 (6 bases). Trimming stripped 4 bases from V and 1 base from J, with 11 bases between. The CDR3 contains 15 residues. CDR3 bases: TGTGCCAGCAGTTGGGGCGGGACAAGCAATCAGCCCCAGCATTTT. This encodes CASSWGGTSNQPQHF.

On this clonotype itself: This may be a read error: a much more frequent sequence differs by one nucleotide. The chain recombines TRBV7-9 with TRBJ2-1, with TRBD2 matching 8 bases. The CDR3 is 16 residues long. V lost 5 bases, J lost 6 bases, and 12 bases stayed unmatched. CDR1 and CDR2 (germline): SEHNR, FQNEAQ (reference sequence). The CDR3 sequence: CASSIPGRAGCNEQFF. The CDR3 coding sequence is TGTGCCAGCAGCATCCCCGGGAGGGCCGGTTGCAATGAGCAGTTCTTC.

On this clonotype: A read error may be the cause here, since a much bigger clone is one base away. The CDR3 ends on some other residue instead of the conserved phenylalanine or tryptophan, so this is likely a read error. The chain's CDR3 is CASEGGGFSSYEQYL. In nucleotides, the CDR3 is TGTGCCAGCGAGGGGGGGGGGTTCAGCTCCTACGAGCAGTACCTC. V is TRBV2 and J is TRBJ2-7; D may be TRBD2 (7 bases). Trimming pared 8 bases from V and 0 bases from J, leaving 17 bases between. This CDR3 is 15 amino acids long. Germline CDR1 and CDR2: SNHLY and FYNNEI.

This clonotype has a count of ten or more. V gene TRBV3-1 combines with J gene TRBJ2-1; 14 bases fit TRBD2. The length of the CDR3 is 16 residues. In germline, CDR1 is LGHDT, CDR2 YNNKEL (reference sequence). J gave up 9 bases and V 4 bases, and 8 bases lay outside the gene matches. The CDR3 is CASSPSGTSGSGEQFF. The CDR3 nucleotides are TGTGCCAGCAGCCCATCCGGGACTAGCGGGAGTGGTGAGCAGTTCTTC.

The chain recombines TRBV12-3 or TRBV12-4 with TRBJ2-7; D call uncertain. The V and J ends lost 1 base and 3 bases respectively, with 4 bases between them. The CDR3 has 12 amino acids. The CDR3 DNA follows: TGTGCCAGCAGTTTAGTACGCTACGAGCAGTACTTC. Its translation: CASSLVRYEQYF.

In this sample, this clonotype turned up a few times. The V call is TRBV4-1, the J call TRBJ2-1; tentative D call: TRBD1 (5 bases). Per germline, CDR1 MGHRA and CDR2 YSYEKL. The CDR3 totals 15 residues. Trimming removed 0 bases from V and 6 bases from J, with 12 bases in between. The DNA for the CDR3 is TGCGCCAGCAGCCAAGAGAGCCCAGGGTTCAATGAGCAGTTCTTC. It codes for CASSQESPGFNEQFF.

This clonotype appeared many times. The rearrangement links TRBV5-1 to TRBJ2-2; D unresolved. The germline gives CDR1 SGHRS, CDR2 YFSETQ. The CDR3 is 14 amino acids. Trimming removed 6 bases from V and 1 base from J, with 10 bases in between. The CDR3 here is CASTSPRNTGELFF. The CDR3 DNA reads TGCGCCAGCACCTCCCCCAGGAACACCGGGGAGCTGTTTTTT.

This clonotype was counted many times. The chain employs TRBV5-1 and TRBJ2-2; D is perhaps TRBD1 (6 bases). The ends were cut back, 4 bases at V and 4 bases at J, with 17 bases in the middle. Per the germline V gene, CDR1 is SGHRS and CDR2 is YFSETQ. The CDR3 runs to 16 residues. The CDR3 DNA reads as TGCGCCAGCAGCAAACAGGGTGTGGATCGCACCGGGGAGCTGTTTTTT. Its protein is CASSKQGVDRTGELFF.

This clonotype was recorded many times. CDR3 in amino acids: CASSPGQYTGELFF. CDR3 nucleotides: TGTGCCAGCAGCCCCGGACAGTACACCGGGGAGCTGTTTTTT. This chain links TRBV7-2 with TRBJ2-2, with a tentative D call TRBD1 (6 bases). V shed 5 bases and J shed 3 bases, with 10 bases lying between them. Germline loops: CDR1 SGHTA, CDR2 FQGNSA. The CDR3 is made up of 14 amino acids.

This clonotype was seen many times. The chain uses TRBV28 and TRBJ1-5, with 8 bases matching TRBD1. Germline V gene lookup returns CDR1 MDHEN and CDR2 SYDVKM. With 4 bases clipped from V and 5 bases from J, the junction kept 10 bases outside the gene matches. This CDR3 has 16 amino acids. The CDR3 nucleotides are TGTGCCAGCAGTTCGACTTTAGACAGGGGATATCAGCCCCAGCATTTT. Protein product: CASSSTLDRGYQPQHF. Full variable domain (rest looked up from reference TRBV28 and TRBJ1-5): DVKVTQSSRYLVKRTGEKVFLECVQDMDHENMFWYRQDPGLGLRLIYFSYDVKMKEKGDIPEGYSVSREKKERFSLILESASTNQTSMYLCASSSTLDRGYQPQHFGDGTRLSIL.

This chain links TRBV7-6 with TRBJ2-3, with D unresolved. The V end was cut by 1 base, the J end by 1 base, with 12 bases between. The CDR3 extends over 16 amino acids. Looked up from germline, CDR1 is SGHVS and CDR2 is FNYEAQ. The CDR3 protein is CASSLGSGIGTDTQYF. Written as DNA, the CDR3 is TGTGCCAGCAGCTTAGGTAGTGGTATTGGCACAGATACGCAGTATTTT.

The genes are TRBV19 and TRBJ2-2, with D perhaps being TRBD1 or TRBD2 (6 bases each). V dropped 7 bases and J dropped 2 bases, with 11 bases sitting between them. The length of the CDR3 is 14 residues. Germline V gene lookup returns CDR1 LNHDA and CDR2 SQIVND (reference sequence). The CDR3 protein is CASKGGSNTGELFF. In nucleotides, the CDR3 is TGTGCCAGTAAGGGGGGAAGTAACACCGGGGAGCTGTTTTTT.

This clonotype was counted ten times or more. CDR3 nucleotide sequence: TGCGCCAGCAGCTTGGGAGCGTCTCCAGGCGAGCAGTACTTC. This translates into CASSLGASPGEQYF. The chain has TRBV5-1 and TRBJ2-7; D is uncertain. The CDR3 spans 14 residues. V was cut by 0 bases and J by 6 bases, with 13 bases left in between. Germline lookup yields CDR1 SGHRS and CDR2 YFSETQ.

This rearrangement joins TRBV20-1 to TRBJ2-2; no clear D gene. The CDR3 extends over 14 amino acids. The germline V gene encodes CDR1 DFQATT and CDR2 SNEGSKA (reference sequence). The V end lost 1 base, the J end lost 1 base, and 7 bases lay between the germline ends. The CDR3 here is CSARVAENTGELFF. The CDR3 nucleotides read TGCAGTGCTAGAGTGGCCGAGAACACCGGGGAGCTGTTTTTT.

This clonotype was detected many times. The genes are TRBV27 and TRBJ2-3; D is ambiguous. V was pared by 0 bases and J by 1 base, with 8 bases between. The germline V gene has CDR1 MNHEY and CDR2 SMNVEV (reference sequence). The CDR3 is 15 amino acids. CDR3 amino acids: CASSLSGLGTDTQYF. The DNA of the CDR3 is TGTGCCAGCAGTTTATCAGGCCTCGGCACAGATACGCAGTATTTT.

In its sample, this clonotype was seen a few times. Since a much larger clone is just one base distant, this may be a read error. V gene TRBV2 combines with J gene TRBJ2-1, with 10 bases that match TRBD2. With V trimmed by 2 bases and J by 6 bases, 1 base remained unmatched. The CDR3 loop spans 14 amino acids. CDR1 and CDR2 from the germline V gene are SNHLY and FYNNEI. The CDR3 region is CASSELAGVNEQFF. Here the CDR3 DNA reads TGTGCCAGCAGTGAACTAGCGGGAGTCAATGAGCAGTTCTTC.

Ten or more counts support this clonotype. This chain joins TRBV30 and TRBJ2-5, with D uncertain. Trimming took off 0 bases at V and 9 bases at J, with 17 bases between the two ends. The CDR3 runs 14 residues. Germline V gives CDR1 GTSNPN, CDR2 SVGIG (reference sequence). In nucleotides, the CDR3 is TGTGCCTGGAGTGTACGGGCCAAACTCTCGGCCCAGTACTTC. Translated: CAWSVRAKLSAQYF.

This clonotype was seen repeatedly, ten times or more. The chain recombines TRBV11-2 with TRBJ1-4, with TRBD1 matching 7 bases. After removal of 2 bases from V and 3 bases from J, the junction contained 12 bases not matched to a gene. Germline CDR1 is SGHAT and CDR2 is FQNNGV. This CDR3 is 18 amino acids long. The CDR3 DNA reads TGTGCCAGCAGCTTATATCCCCCGTTAGGGGGCTCTAATGAAAAACTGTTTTTT. Protein sequence: CASSLYPPLGGSNEKLFF. The full variable domain, in which reference TRBV11-2 and TRBJ1-4 provide the parts outside the CDR3, is EAGVAQSPRYKIIEKRQSVAFWCNPISGHATLYWYQQILGQGPKLLIQFQNNGVVDDSQLPKDRFSAERLKGVDSTLKIQPAKLEDSAVYLCASSLYPPLGGSNEKLFFGSGTQLSVL.